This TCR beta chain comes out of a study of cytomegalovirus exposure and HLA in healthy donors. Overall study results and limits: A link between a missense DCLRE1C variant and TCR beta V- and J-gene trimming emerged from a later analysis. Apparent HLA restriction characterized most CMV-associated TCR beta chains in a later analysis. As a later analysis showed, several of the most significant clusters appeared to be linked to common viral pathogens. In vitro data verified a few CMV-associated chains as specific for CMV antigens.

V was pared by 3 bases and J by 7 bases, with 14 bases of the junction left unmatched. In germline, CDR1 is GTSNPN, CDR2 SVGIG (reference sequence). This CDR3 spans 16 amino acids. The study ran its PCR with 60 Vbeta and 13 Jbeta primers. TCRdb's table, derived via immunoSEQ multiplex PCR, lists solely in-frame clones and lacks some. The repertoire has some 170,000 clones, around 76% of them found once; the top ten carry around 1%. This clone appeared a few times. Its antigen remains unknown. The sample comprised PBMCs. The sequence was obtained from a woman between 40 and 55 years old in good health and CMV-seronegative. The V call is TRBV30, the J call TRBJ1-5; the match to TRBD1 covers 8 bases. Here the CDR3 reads CAWSPIGQGSGQPQHF. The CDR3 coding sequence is TGTGCCTGGAGCCCTATCGGACAGGGCTCAGGGCAGCCCCAGCATTTT. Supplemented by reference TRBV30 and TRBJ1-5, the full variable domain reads SQTIHQWPATLVQPVGSPLSLECTVEGTSNPNLYWYRQAAGRGLQLLFYSVGIGQISSEVPQNLSASRPQDRQFILSSKKLLLSDSGFYLCAWSPIGQGSGQPQHFGDGTRLSIL.